This T cell receptor beta chain was documented in a study of glioma-infiltrating T cells after dendritic cell vaccination. Background on the study: Patients received autologous tumor lysate-pulsed dendritic cell vaccination between about 2002 and 2013. Three intradermal dendritic cell vaccine injections were given every two weeks.

Points on this clone: As yet, its antigen is unknown.

The germline V gene encodes CDR1 MNHEY and CDR2 SMNVEV (reference sequence). V dropped 2 bases and J dropped 5 bases, with 8 bases sitting between them. This CDR3 has 13 amino acids. Primers: 60 V beta forward and 13 J beta reverse. Here immunoSEQ multiplex PCR was the method, and the copy in TCRdb shows in-frame clones only, minus some. This table has tens of thousands of clones, around 79% appearing once. The study, taken as a whole, reports: Higher TCR clonality did not directly relate to longer survival.

The rearrangement links TRBV27 to TRBJ2-3, with D tentatively TRBD1 (6 bases). This material consisted of blood, taken before dendritic cell vaccination. The sequence derives from a human donor with glioblastoma. The CDR3 DNA reads TGTGCCAGCAGTTTAGTGACAGGAGATACGCAGTATTTT. It yields the protein CASSLVTGDTQYF.